This T cell receptor beta chain is drawn from a study of T cells in Graves' hyperthyroidism and ophthalmopathy (dated by TCRdb to about 2019). About the investigation overall: Peripheral blood samples were taken at initial diagnosis, before any treatment was given. TCR V-J signatures able to tell the groups apart were searched for in a discovery cohort of 90 to 100 patients, of whom more than 40 had Graves' ophthalmopathy and around 57 had stable Graves' hyperthyroidism. Prospective prediction of ophthalmopathy was tested in an independent validation cohort of 18 to 20 hyperthyroidism patients and around 16 patients who later progressed to ophthalmopathy. The roughly 91 discovery patients were randomly split 7:3 into training and test sets. In addition, the study compared T-cell repertoires in thyroid tissue and in blood from several Graves' hyperthyroidism patients. After sampling, hyperthyroidism patients received methimazole starting at 30 mg daily, and ophthalmopathy patients received high-dose intravenous methylprednisolone. The paper describes TCR Vbeta CDR3 sequencing of more than 120 peripheral blood samples, made up of 43 ophthalmopathy patients, some 76 hyperthyroidism patients and roughly 17 progressor patients.

A patient counted as having stable Graves' hyperthyroidism if no progression to ophthalmopathy occurred over 18 months of follow-up. Hyperthyroidism patients were newly diagnosed, had a disease duration of under 2 months, and were aged 18 to 65 years. Exclusion was applied to patients with uncontrolled infections, other autoimmune diseases, pregnancy or lactation. Clinical symptoms, serum thyroxine and TRAb, thyroid ultrasound, and orbital computed tomography formed the basis for the diagnoses. PBMCs were isolated from approximately 10 ml of fresh peripheral blood by Ficoll-Paque density gradient centrifugation. Trizol reagent was used to extract total RNA, and RNA quality was then checked on an Agilent 2100 Bioanalyzer. Overall results and qualifications from the work: No statistical method was used to set the sample size in advance, and investigators knew the group allocation. In validation, progression to ophthalmopathy was predicted by the model with around 71% sensitivity and around 76% specificity, a median of approximately 6.5 months before onset. Most expanded thyroid clonotypes (frequency above 0.001) were also found in blood, which suggests that blood repertoires may mirror thyroid immune responses. Ophthalmopathy was separated from stable hyperthyroidism by a 13 V-J signature model, with just over 85% sensitivity and around 81% specificity obtained in cross-validation and 80%/75% obtained in testing.

On this clonotype: The antigen this receptor binds is unknown. Qualities for individual bases were not recorded, and no much larger clone is one base off.

The TCR beta CDR3 regions were amplified from RNA transcripts. The first round of RT-PCR for the TCR CDR3 was performed with the HTBI primer set and the Qiagen OneStep RT-PCR kit. The libraries were constructed in a second round of multiplex PCR and then size-selected and purified. Sequencing of the libraries was done on an Illumina HiSeq2000 using paired-end 100 bp reads. Concerning the study's data processing: SOAPnuke was used to process the raw data, throwing out any read that contained adapters or uncalled bases, had a mean Phred below 15, or lacked an exact constant-primer or identifier match. High-quality paired reads were merged with COPE v1.2.5, and unique nucleotide sequences were defined as clonotypes. MiTCR v1.1 was used to align clonotypes to the IMGT TRBV, TRBD and TRBJ reference segments. Analysis was restricted to V-J combinations with a frequency above 0.0001, which covered roughly 99% of repertoires. A TCS score was defined as the ratio between F50 (clonal expansion) and ExV (chaos), using BLOSUM62-based TCRdist between CDR3 peptides within each V-J. Welch's t-statistics and random forest reduced approximately 520 V-J features to some 14, which were used in a naive Bayes classifier (R e1071). Using fastp trimming at Q25 and MiXCR clonotype assembly, TCRdb reanalyzed the public sequencing data and kept in-frame beta chains. Rows are unified per CDR3 protein, each entry keeping the most common DNA and genes. The V and J calls come from TCRdb's annotation, not from the publication. This sample holds hundreds of thousands of distinct CDR3 sequences; 16% were observed only once. The ten most abundant clones make up around 19% of the sample.

Sequenced material: blood. The sequence was obtained from a woman between 18 and 29 years old with Graves' hyperthyroidism.

CDR3 loop: CSVDPVEEPVETQYF. In nucleotides, the sequence is TGCAGCGTTGACCCCGTGGAGGAGCCGGTGGAGACCCAGTACTTC. The chain is encoded by TRBV29-1 joined to TRBJ2-5; a tentative D call is TRBD2 (5 bases match). CDR1 SQVTM and CDR2 ANQGSEA are derived from the germline V gene. V gives up 3 bases and J gives up 5 bases, and the segment between their germline ends measures 19 bases. The CDR3 runs 15 amino acids, cysteine and phenylalanine included. Here the CDR3 DNA is all that survives: 45 bases in frame from base 1.